This entry describes one TCR beta chain. It was autoimmune disease history or systemic immunosuppression that excluded patients. The data were produced by immunoSEQ multiplex PCR, yet TCRdb's version contains in-frame clones alone and is incomplete. The sample holds 45,000 to 65,000 clones, around 87% seen once. The data were taken from a study of OX40 agonist ivuxolimab in advanced cancers. The wider study: Patient treatment consisted of intravenous ivuxolimab administration every 2 weeks at 0.01 to 10 mg/kg.

Germline V gives CDR1 MDHEN, CDR2 SYDVKM. CDR3 size: 15 residues. The V and J ends lost 6 bases and 2 bases, in that order; junction bases with no gene match: 8. The sequence came from an adult with an advanced solid tumor such as melanoma, head and neck, liver or kidney cancer. The rearrangement uses TRBV28 and TRBJ1-2; 8 bases match TRBD1. The specimen was CD4+ or CD8+ T cells sorted from blood, collected in a trial of the OX40 agonist ivuxolimab. The DNA of the CDR3 is TGTGCCAGCAGGTACGGGACAGGAGGGAACTATGGCTACACCTTC. Protein: CASRYGTGGNYGYTF.